This is a list of T cell receptor beta chains from one sample in a study of cytomegalovirus exposure and HLA in healthy donors. Measured with immunoSEQ multiplex PCR; TCRdb has only the in-frame clones, and not every one. The sample yields roughly 190,000 clones, more than 80% seen once. The sample was PBMCs. These receptors were obtained from a woman aged 50 to 65 in good health and CMV-seropositive. Each CDR3 is given without its conserved first and last residue. The D gene is left open where the match is weak.

v_gene	j_gene	d_gene	CDR3aa
TRBV5-1	TRBJ2-2	TRBD2	ASSASGRANTGELF
TRBV9	TRBJ2-1	TRBD2	ASTQTSGGGVGEQF
TRBV11-2	TRBJ2-3	-	ASSFRRGYTDTQY
TRBV5-6	TRBJ2-3	TRBD2	ASSFSGASDTQY
TRBV18	TRBJ1-6	TRBD1	ASSPNRGETPLH
TRBV25-1	TRBJ2-7	-	ASSEGGVHYEQY
TRBV7-7	TRBJ2-2	-	ASSPTTDTGELF
TRBV5-1	TRBJ2-7	-	ASSLAGSGTYEQY
TRBV5-1	TRBJ1-1	TRBD1	ASSRGNRDRNTEAF
TRBV10-3	TRBJ2-2	TRBD1	ASSGQGAKNTGELF
TRBV19	TRBJ2-7	-	ASSYGRGVGYEQY
TRBV2	TRBJ2-3	TRBD2	ASQLAGDTQY
TRBV5-8	TRBJ2-5	TRBD1	ASSLVSGGVETQY
TRBV4-2	TRBJ2-5	-	ASSQDGGTQY
TRBV5-4	TRBJ2-3	-	ASSPGVSDTQY
TRBV15	TRBJ1-2	TRBD1	ATSVGPGGNYGYT
TRBV5-1	TRBJ2-3	TRBD2	ASSFGPSGGSTDTQY
TRBV5-1	TRBJ1-3	-	ASSQGTGNTIY
TRBV7-9	TRBJ2-1	-	ASSLSQSNNEQF
TRBV25-1	TRBJ2-3	-	ASSEPLTDTQY
TRBV5-1	TRBJ2-5	TRBD2	ASSESSGGAGETQY
TRBV5-1	TRBJ2-1	-	ASRGTGFYNEQF
TRBV5-1	TRBJ2-7	TRBD1	ASSPGDRDAYEQY